This record looks at one T cell receptor (beta chain) sequence and its context. Germline V CDR1 and CDR2: SGHKS, YYEKEE (reference sequence). V gave up 4 bases and J gave up 3 bases, with 13 bases separating them. CDR3 length equals 14 residues. This sample was included in a study of blood T cell repertoires in COVID-19. TCRdb keeps only in-frame clones here, not all; method: immunoSEQ multiplex PCR. The table records 98,000 or so clones, approximately 80% of them present only once. Sequences were obtained from peripheral blood. The chain recombines TRBV5-5 with TRBJ1-1; D perhaps matches TRBD1 (6 bases). The TCR was taken from a woman in her 70s with acute or convalescent COVID-19. The CDR3 DNA is TGTGCCAGCAGCCGCGGGGGCACGGACACTGAAGCTTTCTTT. Its protein product is CASSRGGTDTEAFF.